A selection of T cell receptor beta chains follows, all from one sample in a study of shared clonotypes between healthy human individuals. This table comes from immunoSEQ multiplex PCR, and its TCRdb copy is limited to in-frame clones, with some not included. In the table there are roughly 1.5 million clones, 95% to 99% of which are singletons. The specimen was naive CD4+ T cells sorted from blood. All receptors come from a man aged 25-45 years in good health. Both conserved end residues are part of each CDR3. The order of the fields is clone size, V gene, D gene, J gene, CDR3 DNA, CDR3 protein. The D gene is left open where the match is weak. The size entry is marked missing in some rows and otherwise reads once, few, many or a size class.

size: NA
V: TRBV5-1
D: NA
J: TRBJ2-3
DNA: TGCGCCAGCAGCTTGCTGCAAACGAGGTATTTT
CDR3: CASSLLQTRYF

size: NA
V: TRBV28
D: NA
J: TRBJ1-2
DNA: TGTGCCAGCAGTTCCCCCCTGGGCACTAACTATGGCTACACCTTC
CDR3: CASSSPLGTNYGYTF

size: NA
V: TRBV28
D: NA
J: TRBJ1-2
DNA: TGTGCCAGCAGTTTCACAGGTCACTATGGCTACACCTTC
CDR3: CASSFTGHYGYTF

size: NA
V: TRBV19
D: TRBD2
J: TRBJ2-3
DNA: TGTGCCAGTAGCCCCTTTTCCGGGACTAGCGGCACAGATACGCAGTATTTT
CDR3: CASSPFSGTSGTDTQYF

size: NA
V: TRBV28
D: TRBD2
J: TRBJ2-1
DNA: TGTGCCAGCAGTTTGGGTCTAGCGGGAGGTAATGAGCAGTTCTTC
CDR3: CASSLGLAGGNEQFF

size: NA
V: TRBV11-2
D: TRBD2
J: TRBJ2-5
DNA: TGTGCCAGCAGCTTTTCGGTAGCGGGAGGGTCACAAGAGACCCAGTACTTC
CDR3: CASSFSVAGGSQETQYF

size: NA
V: TRBV7-2
D: TRBD2
J: TRBJ2-3
DNA: TGTGCCAGCAGCTTAGCTTCGGCGGGAGTCTTAACAGATACGCAGTATTTT
CDR3: CASSLASAGVLTDTQYF

size: NA
V: TRBV2
D: NA
J: TRBJ2-7
DNA: TGTGCCAGCAGCTGGCGGGACCCGTCCTACGAGCAGTACTTC
CDR3: CASSWRDPSYEQYF

size: once
V: TRBV19
D: NA
J: TRBJ2-7
DNA: TGTGCCAGTAGTCCCGACACCTTCTACGAGCAGTACTTC
CDR3: CASSPDTFYEQYF

size: NA
V: TRBV6-1
D: TRBD2
J: TRBJ2-7
DNA: TGTGCCAGCAGTGGCGGGCGGGGGAGCTACGAGCAGTACTTC
CDR3: CASSGGRGSYEQYF